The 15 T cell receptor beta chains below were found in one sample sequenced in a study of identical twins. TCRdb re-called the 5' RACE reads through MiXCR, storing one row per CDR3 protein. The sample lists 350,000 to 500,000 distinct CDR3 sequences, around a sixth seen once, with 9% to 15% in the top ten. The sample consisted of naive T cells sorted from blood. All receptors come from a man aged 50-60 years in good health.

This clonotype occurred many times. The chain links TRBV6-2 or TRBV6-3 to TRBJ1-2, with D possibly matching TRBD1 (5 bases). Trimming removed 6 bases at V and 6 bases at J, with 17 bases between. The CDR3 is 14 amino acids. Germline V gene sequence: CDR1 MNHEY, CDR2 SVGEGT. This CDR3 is CASRRDSPGDGYTF. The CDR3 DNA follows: TGTGCCAGCAGACGTGACAGTCCCGGTGATGGCTACACCTTC.

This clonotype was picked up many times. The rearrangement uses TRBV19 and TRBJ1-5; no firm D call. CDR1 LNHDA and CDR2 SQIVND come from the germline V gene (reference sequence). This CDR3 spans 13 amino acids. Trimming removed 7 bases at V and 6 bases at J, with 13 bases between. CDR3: CASTTGPSQPQHF. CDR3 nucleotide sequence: TGTGCCAGTACTACCGGCCCCAGTCAGCCCCAGCATTTT.

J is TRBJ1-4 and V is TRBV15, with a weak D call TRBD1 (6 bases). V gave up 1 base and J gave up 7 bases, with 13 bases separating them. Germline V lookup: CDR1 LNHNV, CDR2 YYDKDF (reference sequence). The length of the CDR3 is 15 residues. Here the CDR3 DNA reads TGTGCCACCAGCAGAGGAGGGGGATTTCGTGAAAAACTGTTTTTT. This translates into CATSRGGGFREKLFF.

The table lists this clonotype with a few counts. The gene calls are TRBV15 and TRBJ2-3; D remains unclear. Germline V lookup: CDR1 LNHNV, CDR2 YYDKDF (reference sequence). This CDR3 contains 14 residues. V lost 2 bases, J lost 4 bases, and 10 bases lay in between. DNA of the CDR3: TGTGCCACCAGCAGAAGCCCGCAGTCAGATACGCAGTATTTT. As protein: CATSRSPQSDTQYF.

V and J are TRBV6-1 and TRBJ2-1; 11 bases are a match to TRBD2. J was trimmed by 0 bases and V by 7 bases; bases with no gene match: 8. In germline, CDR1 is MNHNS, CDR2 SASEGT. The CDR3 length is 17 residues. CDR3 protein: CASTLSSGGHSYNEQFF. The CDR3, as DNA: TGTGCCAGCACTCTTTCTAGCGGGGGGCACTCCTACAATGAGCAGTTCTTC.

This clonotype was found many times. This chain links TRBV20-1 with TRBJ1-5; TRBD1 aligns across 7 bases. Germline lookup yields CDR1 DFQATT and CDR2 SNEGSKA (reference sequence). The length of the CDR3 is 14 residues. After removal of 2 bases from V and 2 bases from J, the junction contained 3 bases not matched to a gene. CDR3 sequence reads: CSARSGQGNQPQHF. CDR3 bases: TGCAGTGCTAGATCTGGACAGGGCAATCAGCCCCAGCATTTT.

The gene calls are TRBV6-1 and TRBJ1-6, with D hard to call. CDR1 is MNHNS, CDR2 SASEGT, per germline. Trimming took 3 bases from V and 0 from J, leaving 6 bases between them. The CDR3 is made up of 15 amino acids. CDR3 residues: CASSDRSSYNSPLHF. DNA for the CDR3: TGTGCCAGCAGTGACAGGAGCTCCTATAATTCACCCCTCCACTTT.

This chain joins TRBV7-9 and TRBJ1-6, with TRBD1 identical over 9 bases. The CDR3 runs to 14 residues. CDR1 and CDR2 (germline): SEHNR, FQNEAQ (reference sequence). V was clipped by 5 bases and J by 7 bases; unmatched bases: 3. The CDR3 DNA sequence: TGTGCCAGCAGCCGGGACAGGGCCAATTCACCCCTCCACTTT. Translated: CASSRDRANSPLHF.

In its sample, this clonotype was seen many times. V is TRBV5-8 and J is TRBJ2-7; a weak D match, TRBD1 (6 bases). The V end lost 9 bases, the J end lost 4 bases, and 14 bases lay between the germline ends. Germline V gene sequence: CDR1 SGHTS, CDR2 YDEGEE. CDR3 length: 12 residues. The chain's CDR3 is CAIQGRAYEQYF. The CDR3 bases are TGTGCCATTCAGGGGCGAGCGTACGAGCAGTACTTC.

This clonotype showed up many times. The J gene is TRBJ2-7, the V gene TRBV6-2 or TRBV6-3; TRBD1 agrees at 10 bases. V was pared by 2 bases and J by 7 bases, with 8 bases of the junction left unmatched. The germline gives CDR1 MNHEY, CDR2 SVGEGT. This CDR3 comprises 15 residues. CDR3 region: CASSYGTGAFTEQYF. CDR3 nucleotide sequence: TGTGCCAGCAGTTACGGGACAGGGGCCTTTACGGAGCAGTACTTC.

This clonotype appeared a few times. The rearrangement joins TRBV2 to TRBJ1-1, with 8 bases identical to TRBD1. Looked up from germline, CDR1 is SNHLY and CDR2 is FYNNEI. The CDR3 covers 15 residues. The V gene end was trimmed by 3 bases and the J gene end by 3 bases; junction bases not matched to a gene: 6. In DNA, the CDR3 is TGTGCCAGCAGTGACGGACAGGGATCATACACTGAAGCTTTCTTT. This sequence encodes CASSDGQGSYTEAFF.

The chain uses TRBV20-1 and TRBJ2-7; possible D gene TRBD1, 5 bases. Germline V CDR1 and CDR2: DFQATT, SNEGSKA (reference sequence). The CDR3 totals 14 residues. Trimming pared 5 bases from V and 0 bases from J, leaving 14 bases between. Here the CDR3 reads CSALDSPNSYEQYF. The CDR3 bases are TGCAGTGCTCTCGACAGTCCCAACTCCTACGAGCAGTACTTC.

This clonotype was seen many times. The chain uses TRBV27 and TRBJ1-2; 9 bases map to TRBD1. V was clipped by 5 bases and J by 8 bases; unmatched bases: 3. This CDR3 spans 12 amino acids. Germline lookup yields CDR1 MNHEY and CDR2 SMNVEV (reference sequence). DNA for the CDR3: TGTGCCAGCAGTACAGGGGGCCGGGGCTACACCTTC. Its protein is CASSTGGRGYTF.

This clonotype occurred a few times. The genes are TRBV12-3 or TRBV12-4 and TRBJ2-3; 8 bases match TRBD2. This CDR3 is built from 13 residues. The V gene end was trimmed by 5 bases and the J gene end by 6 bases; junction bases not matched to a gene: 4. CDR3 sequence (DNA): TGTGCCAGCAGTCCAGCGGGGGCTGATACGCAGTATTTT. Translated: CASSPAGADTQYF.

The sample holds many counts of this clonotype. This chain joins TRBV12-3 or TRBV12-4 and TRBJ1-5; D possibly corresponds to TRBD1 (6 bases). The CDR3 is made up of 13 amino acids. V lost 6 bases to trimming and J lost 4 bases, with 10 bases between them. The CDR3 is CASSTTGNQPQHF. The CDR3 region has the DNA TGTGCCAGCAGCACCACAGGGAATCAGCCCCAGCATTTT.